These T cell receptor beta chains were read from a single sample in a study of T cells in Graves' hyperthyroidism and ophthalmopathy. TCRdb re-called the multiplex PCR reads with MiXCR, one entry per CDR3 protein. The sample yields 600,000 to 800,000 distinct CDR3 sequences, approximately 36% seen once. Sequencing was carried out using blood. These receptors originate from a woman aged 40 to 49 with Graves' hyperthyroidism. The CDR3 runs from the conserved cysteine through the conserved F or W. The D gene is left open where the match is weak. A clone size is listed for some rows: how often the clone was seen (once, few, many), or a class if it is expanded.

j_gene	v_gene	abundance	d_gene	CDR3aa	CDR3nt
TRBJ1-2	TRBV29-1	NA	NA	CSVEWAGGHTF	TGCAGCGTTGAATGGGCAGGTGGCCACACCTTC
TRBJ1-4	TRBV20-1	few	NA	CSASLLPTNEKLFF	TGCAGTGCTAGTCTCCTGCCAACTAATGAAAAACTGTTTTTT
TRBJ2-7	TRBV6-1	few	NA	CASSLLRSVGYEQYF	TGTGCCAGCAGCCTGCTCCGATCCGTAGGCTACGAGCAGTACTTC
TRBJ1-3	TRBV10-2	NA	NA	CASSEGDNSGNTIYF	TGCGCCAGCAGTGAGGGAGACAACTCTGGAAACACCATATATTTT
TRBJ1-5	TRBV18	NA	NA	CASSPGGPDQHF	TGTGCCAGCTCACCAGGTGGCCCAGACCAGCATTTT
TRBJ2-7	TRBV11-2	few	NA	CASSLPGLSSYEQYF	TGTGCCAGCAGCTTGCCGGGCCTTAGCTCCTACGAGCAGTACTTC
TRBJ2-7	TRBV7-9	many	NA	CASSLDGVNEQYF	TGTGCCAGCAGCTTAGATGGCGTCAACGAGCAGTACTTC
TRBJ1-1	TRBV13	many	TRBD1	CASSPTTGANTEAFF	TGTGCCAGCAGCCCCACAACAGGGGCGAACACTGAAGCTTTCTTT
TRBJ1-1	TRBV5-1	once	NA	CASSQDGGPTEAFF	TGCGCCAGCAGCCAAGATGGGGGACCCACTGAAGCTTTCTTT
TRBJ2-7	TRBV7-2	many	NA	CASSREQNTYEQYF	TGTGCCAGCAGCCGGGAACAGAATACCTACGAGCAGTACTTC
TRBJ2-2	TRBV6-2/TRBV6-3	few	NA	CATRQGGGTGELFF	TGTGCCACCAGACAGGGAGGAGGCACCGGGGAGCTGTTTTTT
TRBJ2-5	TRBV10-3	many	NA	CAISAGTQETQYF	TGTGCCATCAGTGCGGGGACCCAAGAGACCCAGTACTTC
TRBJ1-2	TRBV28	few	NA	CASTSEREDGYTF	TGTGCCAGCACGTCCGAAAGGGAGGATGGCTACACCTTC
TRBJ1-3	TRBV10-3	many	NA	CAVAVGSGNTIYF	TGTGCCGTGGCAGTGGGCTCTGGAAACACCATATATTTT
TRBJ2-6	TRBV25-1	few	NA	CASRSRPGANVLTF	TGTGCCAGCAGGAGTAGACCTGGGGCCAACGTCCTGACTTTC
TRBJ2-2	TRBV7-7	many	TRBD2	CASSLAGVGTGELFF	TGTGCTAGCAGCTTAGCGGGAGTAGGCACCGGGGAGCTGTTTTTT
TRBJ2-3	TRBV7-2	NA	TRBD2	CASSARGGTDTQYF	TGTGCCAGCAGCGCGCGGGGGGGCACAGATACGCAGTATTTT
TRBJ1-4	TRBV7-2	few	TRBD1	CASSLADRPGEKLFF	TGTGCCAGCAGCTTAGCGGACAGGCCTGGTGAAAAACTGTTTTTT
TRBJ2-6	TRBV25-1	few	NA	CARCFSGANVLTF	TGCGCCAGGTGTTTCTCTGGGGCCAACGTCCTGACTTTC
TRBJ1-2	TRBV19	many	NA	CASSIWAANYGYTF	TGTGCCAGTAGTATCTGGGCGGCTAACTATGGCTACACCTTC
TRBJ1-1	TRBV9	NA	TRBD1	CASSVGQGLEAEAFF	TGTGCCAGCAGCGTGGGACAGGGTTTGGAAGCTGAAGCTTTCTTT
TRBJ1-6	TRBV3-1	NA	NA	CASSQDWEGTDNSPLHF	TGTGCCAGCAGCCAAGATTGGGAGGGTACGGATAATTCACCCCTCCACTTT
TRBJ1-2	TRBV10-1	NA	TRBD1	CASSQGTGVNGYTF	TGCGCCAGCAGCCAAGGGACAGGGGTTAATGGCTACACCTTC
TRBJ2-5	TRBV10-3	NA	NA	CASSSWGGLQETQYF	TGTGCCAGCAGTTCTTGGGGGGGCCTCCAAGAGACCCAGTACTTC
TRBJ2-6	TRBV10-3	NA	NA	CAIRDATGTHVLTF	TGTGCCATCAGGGATGCCACAGGGACCCACGTCCTGACTTTC
TRBJ2-7	TRBV6-5	NA	TRBD2	CASSYSPSGGYNEQYF	TGTGCCAGCAGTTACTCTCCCAGCGGGGGGTACAATGAGCAGTACTTC
TRBJ2-7	TRBV20-1	many	TRBD2	CSAKDGRHSYEQYF	TGCAGTGCTAAAGACGGGAGGCACTCCTACGAGCAGTACTTC
TRBJ1-1	TRBV10-3	NA	NA	CASSYSTSLNTEAFF	TGTGCCAGCAGTTACTCGACAAGCTTGAACACTGAAGCTTTCTTT
TRBJ1-2	TRBV5-6	NA	TRBD1	CASSLLTGAGGYTF	TGTGCCAGCAGCTTGTTGACAGGGGCTGGGGGCTACACCTTC
TRBJ2-2	TRBV10-2	NA	TRBD1	CASSESRTGGTGELFF	TGCGCCAGCAGTGAGTCACGGACAGGAGGAACCGGGGAGCTGTTTTTT
TRBJ2-2	TRBV7-3	NA	TRBD1	CASSFYRGNTGELFF	TGTGCCAGCAGCTTCTACAGGGGGAACACCGGGGAGCTGTTTTTT
TRBJ1-1	TRBV9	NA	NA	CASSVEGGVTQNTEAFF	TGTGCCAGCAGCGTAGAAGGAGGGGTGACCCAAAACACTGAAGCTTTCTTT
TRBJ1-2	TRBV20-1	many	TRBD1	CSASDRGNGYTF	TGCAGTGCTAGCGACAGGGGGAATGGCTACACCTTC
TRBJ2-5	TRBV12-3/TRBV12-4	NA	NA	CASSPLGGTQYF	TGTGCCAGCAGTCCTCTAGGGGGGACCCAGTACTTC
TRBJ1-4	TRBV7-9	NA	TRBD1	CASSGPGGGEKLFF	TGTGCCAGCAGCGGGCCAGGGGGCGGTGAAAAACTGTTTTTT
TRBJ2-7	TRBV29-1	many	NA	CSVVISPGISYEQYF	TGCAGCGTTGTAATTAGCCCGGGGATCTCCTACGAGCAGTACTTC
TRBJ2-1	TRBV20-1	NA	TRBD1	CSATDREREQFF	TGCAGTGCAACCGACAGGGAACGAGAGCAGTTCTTC
TRBJ1-3	TRBV14	many	NA	CASSQLSSGNTIYF	TGTGCCAGCAGCCAGTTGAGCTCTGGAAACACCATATATTTT
TRBJ1-3	TRBV10-3	few	NA	CAISSGAYTIYF	TGTGCCATCAGTTCAGGGGCATACACCATATATTTT
TRBJ1-2	TRBV10-3	NA	TRBD1	CAISDTGTGSYGYTF	TGTGCCATCAGTGATACCGGGACAGGGTCCTATGGCTACACCTTC
TRBJ1-1	TRBV7-2	many	NA	CASSPRQVEAFF	TGTGCCAGCAGCCCCCGACAGGTTGAAGCTTTCTTT
TRBJ1-1	TRBV7-9	few	NA	CASSLEGTYTEAFF	TGTGCCAGCAGCTTAGAGGGGACTTACACTGAAGCTTTCTTT
TRBJ1-6	TRBV10-3	NA	TRBD1	CAITSGQGISGSPLHF	TGTGCCATCACGTCGGGACAGGGGATCTCGGGTTCACCCCTCCACTTT
TRBJ1-1	TRBV12-3/TRBV12-4	NA	NA	CASSLATSLGGTGAFF	TGTGCCAGCAGTTTAGCTACCAGTCTGGGGGGTACGGGTGCTTTCTTT
TRBJ1-6	TRBV7-2	few	NA	CASSPRALIAYNSPLHF	TGCGCCAGCAGCCCGAGGGCCCTGATCGCCTATAATTCACCCCTCCACTTT
TRBJ1-1	TRBV2	NA	TRBD1	CARAGGTEAFF	TGTGCCAGAGCAGGGGGGACTGAAGCTTTCTTT
TRBJ1-5	TRBV28	few	TRBD1	CASSTGTGGHQPQHF	TGTGCCAGCAGCACCGGGACAGGGGGGCATCAGCCCCAGCATTTT
TRBJ2-7	TRBV11-1	NA	TRBD2	CASRLAGGPGEQYF	TGTGCCAGCAGGTTAGCGGGAGGGCCCGGCGAGCAGTACTTC
TRBJ1-2	TRBV10-3	few	TRBD1	CAISRTGEGNGYTF	TGTGCCATCAGCCGGACAGGGGAGGGAAATGGCTACACCTTC
TRBJ2-7	TRBV7-2	NA	TRBD1	CASSLALPRGPYEQYF	TGTGCCAGCAGCTTAGCGCTCCCCAGGGGGCCCTACGAGCAGTACTTC
TRBJ1-2	TRBV7-9	few	NA	CASSAVTGNYGYTF	TGTGCCAGCAGTGCTGTTACGGGCAACTATGGCTACACCTTC
TRBJ2-2	TRBV10-3	many	TRBD2	CAISEGLAAINTGELFF	TGTGCCATCAGTGAGGGACTAGCGGCAATTAACACCGGGGAGCTGTTTTTT
TRBJ1-1	TRBV6-5	few	NA	CASMWRGYRANTEAFF	TGTGCCAGCATGTGGCGGGGCTACCGGGCGAACACTGAAGCTTTCTTT